This T cell receptor (beta chain) appears in the sequencing data of a study of T cell changes during pregnancy in multiple sclerosis. J gave up 2 bases and V 2 bases, and 3 bases lay outside the gene matches. Germline values: CDR1 SGHNT, CDR2 YYREEE (reference sequence). The CDR3 contains 15 residues. Assay used: immunoSEQ multiplex PCR; TCRdb lists only in-frame clones, some missing. Of around 49,000 clones in the sample, about nine tenths were seen once. This clonotype was obtained from a female donor in good health, enrolled as a control in a pregnancy study. V usage is TRBV5-4 and J usage is TRBJ1-4; 7 bases are shared with TRBD1. Sample: CD4+ T cells from peripheral blood mononuclear cells, taken after pregnancy. CDR3 DNA: TGTGCCAGCAGCTTTCAGGGACAGACTAATGAAAAACTGTTTTTT. Translated, it gives CASSFQGQTNEKLFF.